This T cell receptor beta chain was sequenced in a study of spatial heterogeneity in lung cancer. Study in general: Fewer alpha-chain than beta-chain sequences were consistently detected. Unique TCR and UMI combinations averaged more than ten appearances each in raw reads.

Per germline, CDR1 SGHDT and CDR2 YYEEEE. Trimming removed 0 bases from V and 3 bases from J, with 13 bases in between. CDR3 length: 16 amino acids. TCR cDNA molecules each had a unique molecular identifier. TCRdb fed the 5' RACE reads into MiXCR, producing one record per CDR3 protein. The repertoire includes fewer than 15,000 distinct CDR3 sequences, 5.2% of them detected once, and 36% sits in the top ten. Described time point: sample taken at primary tumor resection. The input material, whole RNA from tumor, nontumor lung or frozen PBMC, was sequenced unsorted. Donation came from around 72 patients with untreated early-stage non-small cell lung cancer. This clonotype has just a few counts. A library prepared for alpha chains yielded this beta chain as an off-target read; its size is of little meaning.

The chain links TRBV5-6 to TRBJ1-5, with D maybe TRBD1 (6 bases). Sample: lung tumor tissue, taken at surgery. The sequence derives from a human donor with early-stage non-small cell lung cancer. CDR3: CASSLAAGAFNQPQHF. The CDR3 DNA sequence: TGTGCCAGCAGCTTGGCCGCAGGGGCATTCAATCAGCCCCAGCATTTT.